The 3 T cell receptor beta chains given below trace back to one sample, sequenced in a study of blood T cells in healthy people across ages. The use of a sample-barcoded 5' primer and a J-beta primer mix characterized a second PCR of about 7 to 12 cycles. One entry per CDR3 protein results from TCRdb running MiXCR on the 5' RACE reads. The sample includes some 1.5 million distinct CDR3 sequences, roughly 27% seen only once; the top ten take less than 9.5%. The sample was blood. The origin of the receptors is a woman aged 25 to 39 in good health.

This clonotype was detected only a few times. V gene TRBV14 combines with J gene TRBJ2-4; 8 nucleotides match TRBD1. Trimming took 4 bases from V and 6 from J; bases not matched to a gene: 2. Germline assignment: CDR1 SGHDN and CDR2 FVKESK. This CDR3 contains 13 residues. Here the CDR3 DNA reads TGTGCCAGCAGCCGGGACAGGATAAACATTCAGTACTTC. It specifies CASSRDRINIQYF.

The chain combines TRBV4-3 with TRBJ2-5; tentative D call: TRBD1 (5 bases). The tail of the sequence fits TRBJ2-7 better, so the J call may be wrong. This CDR3 has 14 amino acids. From germline, CDR1 is LGHNA and CDR2 YSLEER. CDR3 sequence reads: CASSQDGAVNEQYF. CDR3 nucleotide sequence: TGCGCCAGCAGCCAAGATGGGGCGGTGAACGAGCAGTACTTC.

The chain recombines TRBV5-1 with TRBJ1-2; the match to TRBD1 covers 7 bases. Germline CDR1 SGHRS, CDR2 YFSETQ. V gave up 4 bases and J gave up 2 bases; unmatched junction bases: 5. The CDR3 has 14 amino acids. CDR3 sequence (DNA): TGCGCCAGCAGCCTCCCGACAGGGAACTATGGCTACACCTTC. Its protein product is CASSLPTGNYGYTF.